The clone carrying this T cell receptor beta chain was detected a few times. What it binds is not known. The data were obtained in a study of T cell repertoires in cytomegalovirus infection. Looking at the study overall: TCR beta signatures that were public indicated CMV infection and matching HLA type.

This CDR3 is built from 13 residues. V gave up 1 base and J gave up 6 bases, with 5 bases separating them. CDR1 is SGHNT, CDR2 YYREEE, per germline (reference sequence). MiXCR was run by TCRdb on the reads, yielding one entry per CDR3 protein. The data contain around 310,000 distinct CDR3 sequences, about a sixth of them singletons. Whole-study results and caveats: CMV-specific TCR beta clonotypes restricted by HLA-C dominated the ex vivo response. Cumulative frequency of public TCR beta families picked out carriers of CMV plus the relevant HLA.

The clonotype was recovered from a human donor in good health (CMV status not recorded). Some clones in this sample may be carry-over from other donors' samples. The chain couples TRBV5-4 to TRBJ1-6; D remains ambiguous. The specimen sequenced was PBMCs. The CDR3: CASSLFPNSPLHF. The CDR3 DNA reads TGTGCCAGCAGCTTGTTTCCTAATTCACCCCTCCACTTT.